This TCR beta chain appears in the sequencing data of a study of CD8+CD57+ T cells in acquired aplastic anemia. At the level of the study: The DNA of sorted CD4+ and CD8+ cells averaged about 3 ug.

Individuals selected for sequencing had exhibited CD8+CD57+ cell expansion on flow cytometry. Severe acquired aplastic anemia was present in every patient. The V gene lost 4 bases and the J gene lost 3 bases, with 10 bases spanning the gap. CDR3 length: 13 residues. In germline, CDR1 is SGHVS, CDR2 FNYEAQ. Genomic DNA provided the template from which TCR beta VDJ and CDR3 profiles were obtained. TCRdb recomputed calls from the reads with MiXCR, one row per CDR3 protein. This table has hundreds of thousands of distinct CDR3 sequences, about three fifths appearing once. The specimen sequenced was sorted CD4+, CD8+, or CD8+CD57+ T cells (not recorded which) from PBMCs. The rearrangement joins TRBV7-6 to TRBJ2-7, with unresolved D. The sequence was obtained from a human donor with aplastic anemia. DNA of the CDR3: TGTGCCAGCAGCTCTTCCGCCGGCTACGAGCAGTACTTC. Its translation is CASSSSAGYEQYF.